This TCR beta chain was captured in a study of T-cell memory formation after mild COVID-19. As for this clonotype: One end of the junction varies from germline; a read error may be responsible.

TCRdb reprocessed the 5' RACE reads with MiXCR, giving one entry per CDR3 protein. The sample carries roughly 350,000 distinct CDR3 sequences, about 21% recorded once. The germline V gene encodes CDR1 SEHNR and CDR2 FQNEAQ (reference sequence). The CDR3 length is 17 residues. This sequence joins TRBV7-9 and TRBJ1-1; the D gene is possibly TRBD1 (6 bases). This TCR was recovered from an adult woman who had mild COVID-19 (a few samples of this study predate the infection). Cell type and time point are not known. Sequencing was performed on PBMCs or a T cell subset sorted from them (not recorded which). The CDR3 spells CASSLGAAVDLNTEALF. The CDR3 bases are TGTGCCAGCAGCCTGGGGGCGGCCGTGGACTTGAACACTGAAGCTTTATTT. The full variable domain, with the rest looked up from reference TRBV7-9 and TRBJ1-1, is DTGVSQNPRHKITKRGQNVTFRCDPISEHNRLYWYRQTLGQGPEFLTYFQNEAQLEKSRLLSDRFSAERPKGSFSTLEIQRTEQGDSAMYLCASSLGAAVDLNTEALFGQGTRLTVV.